This TCR beta chain was captured by sequencing in a study of chronic HIV infection and antiretroviral therapy. Each CDR3 protein is one row after TCRdb ran MiXCR on the 5' RACE reads. Here the sample spans 39,000 or so distinct CDR3 sequences, about 8.9% being singletons. Within the sample, this clonotype is medium-sized. CDR1 is SQVTM and CDR2 is ANQGSEA in the germline V gene. V was cut by 1 base and J by 3 bases, with 12 bases left in between. The CDR3 length is 14 residues. J is TRBJ1-1 and V is TRBV29-1; D possibly corresponds to TRBD1 (6 bases). Source material: peripheral blood. The source is an adult who had HIV and had not received antiretroviral therapy, or was an uninfected healthy control (not recorded which). This CDR3 is CSVEAPRGYTEAFF. CDR3 DNA sequence: TGCAGCGTTGAAGCCCCCAGGGGTTACACTGAAGCTTTCTTT.